These 25 T cell receptor beta chains were sequenced from one sample in a study of T cell responses to AZD1222 COVID-19 vaccine. Using immunoSEQ multiplex PCR, the repertoire was profiled, and TCRdb retains in-frame clones only, with some absent. The sample gives approximately 75,000 clones, roughly 90% of which show up once; about 1.3% is in the top ten. The specimen was peripheral blood, collected 28 days after the second AZD1222 dose. Receptors were obtained from an adult who received the AZD1222 COVID-19 vaccine.

For this clone: One end of the junction is discordant with germline, which a read error may explain. The J gene is TRBJ1-2, the V gene TRBV5-4; D is unresolved. This CDR3 contains 11 residues. Germline CDR1 SGHNT, CDR2 YYREEE (reference sequence). This CDR3 reads CASSPGYGYTF. The CDR3 DNA sequence: TGTGCCAGCAGCCCGGGCTATGGCTATACCTTC. Together with reference TRBV5-4 and TRBJ1-2, the CDR3 gives the full variable domain: ETGVTQSPTHLIKTRGQQVTLRCSSQSGHNTVSWYQQALGQGPQFIFQYYREEENGRGNFPPRFSGLQFPNYSSELNVNALELDDSALYLCASSPGYGYTFGSGTRLTVV.

This rearrangement joins TRBV19 to TRBJ1-2, with unresolved D. Germline V gene data show CDR1 as LNHDA and CDR2 as SQIVND (reference sequence). This CDR3 is 13 amino acids long. The germline V and J ends were trimmed by 6 bases and 2 bases, with 10 bases remaining between them. CDR3 sequence: CASSLANNYGYTF. CDR3 coding DNA: TGTGCCAGTAGCCTAGCTAACAACTATGGCTACACCTTC.

The chain links TRBV6-6 to TRBJ1-3, with TRBD1 as a possible D gene (6 bases). The CDR3 consists of 15 residues. V lost 8 bases and J 0 bases, leaving 14 bases between the germline ends. Germline V CDR1 and CDR2: MNHNY, SVGAGI (reference sequence). This CDR3 reads CASGKTGNSGNTIYF. The CDR3 DNA reads TGTGCCAGCGGGAAAACAGGGAACTCTGGAAACACCATATATTTT.

The chain is built from TRBV4-1 and TRBJ2-2; D gene unclear. Germline V CDR1 and CDR2: MGHRA, YSYEKL. The length of the CDR3 is 16 residues. V lost 0 bases, J lost 1 base, and 9 bases lay in between. The CDR3 DNA is TGCGCCAGCAGCCAAGAAGGTATTATGAACACCGGGGAGCTGTTTTTT. It translates to CASSQEGIMNTGELFF.

This chain uses TRBV30 with TRBJ1-6; 9 bases are shared with TRBD1. Per the germline V gene, CDR1 is GTSNPN and CDR2 is SVGIG (reference sequence). Trimming at V came to 7 bases and at J to 0 bases, leaving 1 base not matched to a gene. The CDR3 has 14 amino acids. CDR3 DNA sequence: TGTGCCTTACAGGGGGCCTCCTATAATTCACCCCTCCACTTT. Translated, it gives CALQGASYNSPLHF.

The chain couples TRBV28 to TRBJ2-3; TRBD2 agrees at 13 bases. This CDR3 has 17 amino acids. Losses at the gene ends were 4 bases for V and 4 bases for J; bases not matched to a gene: 8. The germline CDR1 and CDR2 sequences are MDHEN and SYDVKM. The CDR3 loop is CASSSPRTSGGPDTQYF. CDR3 in DNA: TGTGCCAGCAGTTCTCCCAGGACTAGCGGGGGACCAGATACGCAGTATTTT.

The chain links TRBV2 to TRBJ1-1; no firm D call. V lost 4 bases and J 0 bases, leaving 9 bases between the germline ends. The germline V gene encodes CDR1 SNHLY and CDR2 FYNNEI. The length of the CDR3 is 14 residues. DNA of the CDR3: TGTGCCAGCAGTGTAGAGGGCGTGAACACTGAAGCTTTCTTT. This codes for CASSVEGVNTEAFF.

The chain links TRBV5-1 to TRBJ2-3; perhaps TRBD2 as D (6 bases). There are 15 residues in the CDR3. Trimming took 4 bases from V and 2 from J, leaving 14 bases between them. Germline assignment: CDR1 SGHRS and CDR2 YFSETQ. The CDR3 here is CASSPAPGVTDTQYF. Written as DNA, the CDR3 is TGCGCCAGCAGCCCCGCGCCGGGGGTCACAGATACGCAGTATTTT.

This rearrangement joins TRBV11-2 to TRBJ1-5, with TRBD1 as a possible D gene (6 bases). The V end lost 7 bases, the J end lost 2 bases, and 21 bases lay between the germline ends. This CDR3 comprises 17 residues. Per the germline V gene, CDR1 is SGHAT and CDR2 is FQNNGV. The CDR3 coding sequence is TGTGCCAGCATCCAGAAACGGGGGCCCGGGGGCAATCAGCCCCAGCATTTT. Protein: CASIQKRGPGGNQPQHF.

The CDR3 protein is CASSQAQRLGGELFF. The CDR3 nucleotides are TGTGCCAGCAGCCAAGCCCAGCGCCTTGGTGGGGAGCTGTTTTTT. V and J are TRBV4-2 and TRBJ2-2; D gene uncertain. CDR1 is LGHNA, CDR2 YNFKEQ, per germline. V gave up 1 base and J gave up 8 bases, with 14 bases separating them. The CDR3 has 15 residues.

The rearrangement uses TRBV18 and TRBJ1-5; D unresolved. The CDR3 extends over 16 amino acids. Germline V gene lookup returns CDR1 KGHSH and CDR2 LQKENI. Trimming pared 2 bases from V and 7 bases from J, leaving 18 bases between. The CDR3 coding sequence is TGTGCCAGCTCACCAAGAGGGTGGCAAGGTGGACAGCCCCAGCATTTT. Amino acids: CASSPRGWQGGQPQHF.

V and J are TRBV19 and TRBJ2-2; unclear D gene. V lost 7 bases, J lost 1 base, and 4 bases lay in between. This CDR3 has 12 residues. The germline V gene has CDR1 LNHDA and CDR2 SQIVND (reference sequence). The CDR3: CASMENTGELFF. CDR3 DNA: TGTGCCAGTATGGAGAACACCGGGGAGCTGTTTTTT.

The chain uses TRBV24-1 and TRBJ2-2, with no clear D. Trimming pared 5 bases from V and 0 bases from J, leaving 3 bases between. The CDR3 runs 13 residues. In germline, CDR1 is KGHDR, CDR2 SFDVKD. In DNA, the CDR3 is TGTGCCACCAGTGGGCCGAACACCGGGGAGCTGTTTTTT. This sequence encodes CATSGPNTGELFF.

The chain couples TRBV6-5 to TRBJ2-6, with no clear D. The germline V gene has CDR1 MNHEY and CDR2 SVGAGI. The CDR3 sequence is 13 residues long. V was cut by 4 bases and J by 4 bases, with 5 bases left in between. CDR3 protein: CASSSPGANVLTF. The CDR3 region has the DNA TGTGCCAGCAGTTCCCCCGGGGCCAACGTCCTGACTTTC.

The gene calls are TRBV5-5 and TRBJ1-1; unclear D gene. Trimming removed 0 bases at V and 7 bases at J, with 10 bases between. CDR1 is SGHKS and CDR2 is YYEKEE in the germline V gene (reference sequence). The CDR3 loop spans 13 amino acids. The CDR3 DNA sequence: TGTGCCAGCAGCTTGGAGGCAGCGCGTGAAGCTTTCTTT. As protein: CASSLEAAREAFF.

The rearrangement joins TRBV24-1 to TRBJ2-1; tentatively, D is TRBD1 (5 bases). This CDR3 contains 12 residues. Per germline, CDR1 KGHDR and CDR2 SFDVKD. Trimming took off 4 bases at V and 9 bases at J, with 9 bases between the two ends. CDR3 in amino acids: CATSDRVGEQFF. In DNA form, the CDR3 reads TGTGCCACCAGTGACAGGGTTGGTGAGCAGTTCTTC.

The chain carries TRBV28 and TRBJ1-6, with unresolved D. The ends were cut back, 7 bases at V and 9 bases at J, with 16 bases in the middle. The CDR3 has 14 amino acids. Per the germline V gene, CDR1 is MDHEN and CDR2 is SYDVKM. The CDR3 nucleotides read TGTGCCAGCATCCTCGTTCGACACGGTTCACCCCTCCACTTT. It translates to CASILVRHGSPLHF.

The CDR3 protein is CATSRDGQYYGYTF. CDR3 nucleotides: TGTGCCACCTCCAGGGACGGCCAATACTATGGCTACACCTTC. The rearrangement joins TRBV15 to TRBJ1-2, with a possible D match to TRBD1 (5 bases). Germline values: CDR1 LNHNV, CDR2 YYDKDF (reference sequence). The CDR3 length is 14 residues. Trimming pared 8 bases from V and 3 bases from J, leaving 16 bases between.

The genes are TRBV7-8 and TRBJ1-5, with a possible D match to TRBD1 (5 bases). This CDR3 has 15 amino acids. With 5 bases removed from V and 2 bases from J, the gap between germline ends came to 13 bases. Germline CDR1 is SGHVS and CDR2 is FQNEAQ. CDR3 nucleotides: TGTGCCAGCAGCCGAGGGGCAGACCGCAATCAGCCCCAGCATTTT. Its translation is CASSRGADRNQPQHF.

The chain joins TRBV7-9 to TRBJ1-1, with no clear D. CDR3 length: 15 residues. V was shortened by 1 base and J by 1 base, with 10 bases between the two germline ends. The germline CDR1 and CDR2 sequences are SEHNR and FQNEAQ (reference sequence). Here the CDR3 reads CASSLVGPENTEAFF. The CDR3, as DNA: TGTGCCAGCAGCTTAGTAGGTCCAGAGAACACTGAAGCTTTCTTT.

Only one count was recorded for this clone. The V call is TRBV28, the J call TRBJ2-7, with TRBD1 identical over 8 bases. J gave up 3 bases and V 2 bases, and 9 bases lay outside the gene matches. Germline-derived CDR1 and CDR2 are MDHEN and SYDVKM. The CDR3 is 16 amino acids. The CDR3 DNA is TGTGCCAGCAGTTTAGGGGCAGGGGGCAAGGGCTACGAGCAGTACTTC. This gives the protein CASSLGAGGKGYEQYF.

This chain connects TRBV4-1 to TRBJ2-7; D unclear. The germline gives CDR1 MGHRA, CDR2 YSYEKL. The CDR3 totals 15 residues. V dropped 1 base and J dropped 7 bases, with 17 bases sitting between them. In DNA form, the CDR3 reads TGCGCCAGCAGCCAAGGGGGTTTCGGTTCCGGTGAGCAGTACTTC. Its protein product is CASSQGGFGSGEQYF.

The chain is built from TRBV2 and TRBJ2-2; unclear D gene. V lost 5 bases, J lost 5 bases, and 15 bases lay in between. The CDR3 length is 15 residues. Germline CDR1 reads SNHLY; CDR2 reads FYNNEI. The CDR3 nucleotides are TGTGCCAGCAGTCCGATAACTGGGAATACCGGGGAGCTGTTTTTT. This gives the protein CASSPITGNTGELFF. Combining the CDR3 with reference TRBV2 and TRBJ2-2 gives the whole variable domain EPEVTQTPSHQVTQMGQEVILRCVPISNHLYFYWYRQILGQKVEFLVSFYNNEISEKSEIFDDQFSVERPDGSNFTLKIRSTKLEDSAMYFCASSPITGNTGELFFGEGSRLTVL.

The sample holds one count of this clone. V gene TRBV11-2 combines with J gene TRBJ2-1; D might be TRBD2 (5 bases). Germline V lookup: CDR1 SGHAT, CDR2 FQNNGV. V lost 6 bases, J lost 9 bases, and 18 bases lay in between. CDR3 size: 14 residues. CDR3 coding DNA: TGTGCCAGCAGATCCCTCGCGGGTTGGAGTGAGCAGTTCTTC. Translated, it gives CASRSLAGWSEQFF.

This sequence joins TRBV4-2 and TRBJ2-7; 9 bases line up with TRBD2. CDR1 is LGHNA and CDR2 is YNFKEQ in the germline V gene. V shed 2 bases, J shed 1 base, and the junction held 3 bases outside the gene matches. The CDR3 has 15 amino acids. The CDR3, as DNA: TGTGCCAGCAGCCAATTTACTAGCGGGTCCTACGAGCAGTACTTC. Translating gives CASSQFTSGSYEQYF.